The table lists the clone carrying this T cell receptor beta chain with a few counts. Antigen: not known. These data are taken from a study of CD4 T cells in relation to SARS-CoV-2 and coronaviruses. Study-level information: TCR beta CDR3s were sequenced after roughly ten-day antigen culture of PBMCs. Controls used an HIV-1 Nef peptide pool or no peptide.

This CDR3 region has 14 residues. Per the germline V gene, CDR1 is LNHDA and CDR2 is SQIVND (reference sequence). V was pared by 4 bases and J by 0 bases, with 9 bases between. Study-wide findings and caveats: Samples before the pandemic and after infection were not matched within any donor.

TCRdb keeps only in-frame clones here, not all; method: immunoSEQ multiplex PCR. This sample has approximately 20,000 clones, with around four fifths found just once. Before the COVID-19 pandemic, during about 2011-2018, CD4+ T cells were taken from unexposed donors. The cells were cultured for under 13 days before CD4+ T cells were isolated. Unexposed-donor CD4+ T cells were probed with SARS-CoV-2 S/N and four cold-coronavirus spikes, cells permitting. This TCR came from a human donor in good health. Sequencing was performed on CD4+ T cells from PBMCs, cultured in vitro. The chain has TRBV19 and TRBJ1-2, with a tentative D call TRBD1 (5 bases). The CDR3 is CASSTGFPNYGYTF. In DNA, the CDR3 is TGTGCCAGTAGTACAGGGTTTCCTAACTATGGCTACACCTTC.